Sequencing of this T cell receptor beta chain was carried out in a study of cytomegalovirus exposure and HLA in healthy donors. In the case of this clone: The target antigen is unknown.

This PCR relied on a set of 60 Vbeta primers and 13 Jbeta primers. The data were produced by immunoSEQ multiplex PCR, yet TCRdb's version contains in-frame clones alone and is incomplete. This repertoire includes 100,000 to 150,000 clones. Study outcomes and limitations: Rates of TCR association differed by HLA locus in a later analysis, with DRB1 highest and HLA-C lowest. Later work found most CMV-associated TCR beta chains apparently HLA-restricted.

V was pared by 3 bases and J by 0 bases, with 2 bases of the junction left unmatched. From germline, CDR1 is LNHDA and CDR2 SQIVND (reference sequence). This CDR3 spans 15 amino acids. Source material: PBMCs. This receptor was taken from a man in his late teens or twenties in good health and CMV-seronegative. The chain is built from TRBV19 and TRBJ2-3; 8 bases match TRBD2. CDR3 nucleotide sequence: TGTGCCAGTAGTATGACTAGCGCGAGCACAGATACGCAGTATTTT. Amino acid sequence: CASSMTSASTDTQYF.